At least ten counts were recorded for the clone carrying this TCR beta chain. Time point indicated: newly diagnosed GD, antithyroid drugs for less than 3 months. RNA isolated from PBMCs was used to make the TCR library. These data originate in a study of regulatory T cells in long-lasting Graves disease. In building TCR beta libraries, iRepertoire HTBI primers were used together with Arm-PCR of CDR3 regions. TCRdb reanalysed the multiplex PCR reads using MiXCR and keeps one entry per CDR3 protein. The profile covers 350,000 to 500,000 distinct CDR3 sequences, with around 15% appearing a single time and roughly 23% taken by the ten largest. The length of the CDR3 is 14 residues. V gave up 7 bases and J gave up 6 bases; unmatched junction bases: 4. Germline V lookup: CDR1 KGHDR, CDR2 SFDVKD. These data were also reused for a study on T cells in Graves' hyperthyroidism and ophthalmopathy.

The V gene is TRBV24-1, the J gene TRBJ2-2, with TRBD2 matching over 10 bases. The sample here was peripheral blood mononuclear cells (PBMCs), taken at new diagnosis, from a patient treated with antithyroid drugs. This clonotype originated in a woman between 18 and 30 years old with Graves disease. The CDR3 is CATSPSGRSGELFF. As DNA, the CDR3 is TGTGCCACCAGCCCTAGCGGGAGATCCGGGGAGCTGTTTTTT.